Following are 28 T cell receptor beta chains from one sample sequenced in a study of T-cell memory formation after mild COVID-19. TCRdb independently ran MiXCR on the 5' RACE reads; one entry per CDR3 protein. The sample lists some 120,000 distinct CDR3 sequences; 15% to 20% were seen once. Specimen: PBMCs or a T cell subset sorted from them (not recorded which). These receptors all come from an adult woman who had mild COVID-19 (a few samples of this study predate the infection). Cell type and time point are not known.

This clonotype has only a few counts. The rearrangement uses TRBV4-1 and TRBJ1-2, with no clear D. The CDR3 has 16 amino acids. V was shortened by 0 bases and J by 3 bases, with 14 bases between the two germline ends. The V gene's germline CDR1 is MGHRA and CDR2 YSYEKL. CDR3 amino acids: CASSQDTAWTDYGYTF. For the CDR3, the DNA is TGCGCCAGCAGCCAAGATACGGCGTGGACGGACTATGGCTACACCTTC.

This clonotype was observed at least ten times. The CDR3 DNA reads as TGTGCCAGCAGCTTAACCGGGGCGAACTATGGCTACACCTTC. Translating it yields CASSLTGANYGYTF. J is TRBJ1-2 and V is TRBV7-9, with a possible D match to TRBD1 (5 bases). The CDR3 has 14 amino acids. From germline, CDR1 is SEHNR and CDR2 FQNEAQ (reference sequence). The V end was cut by 2 bases, the J end by 2 bases, with 9 bases between.

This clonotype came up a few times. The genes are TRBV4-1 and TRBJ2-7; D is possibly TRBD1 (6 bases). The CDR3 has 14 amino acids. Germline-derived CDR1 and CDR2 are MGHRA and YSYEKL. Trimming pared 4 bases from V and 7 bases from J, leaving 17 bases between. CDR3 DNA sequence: TGCGCCAGCAGCCCCCTGACAGGTCTCCCGGAGCAGTACTTC. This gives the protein CASSPLTGLPEQYF.

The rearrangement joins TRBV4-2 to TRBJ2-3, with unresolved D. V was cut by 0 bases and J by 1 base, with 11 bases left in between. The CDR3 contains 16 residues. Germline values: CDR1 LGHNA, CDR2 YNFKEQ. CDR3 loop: CASSQEGRPGTDTQYF. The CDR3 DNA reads TGTGCCAGCAGCCAAGAAGGGCGGCCTGGCACAGATACGCAGTATTTT.

As DNA, the CDR3 is TGCGCCAGCAGCCAAGAGCCAGCCCGGGAGACCCAGTACTTC. This codes for CASSQEPARETQYF. This chain links TRBV4-3 with TRBJ2-5; D ambiguous. Looked up from germline, CDR1 is LGHNA and CDR2 is YSLEER. Trimming cost V 0 bases and J 5 bases, with 10 bases left between them. The CDR3 is made up of 14 amino acids.

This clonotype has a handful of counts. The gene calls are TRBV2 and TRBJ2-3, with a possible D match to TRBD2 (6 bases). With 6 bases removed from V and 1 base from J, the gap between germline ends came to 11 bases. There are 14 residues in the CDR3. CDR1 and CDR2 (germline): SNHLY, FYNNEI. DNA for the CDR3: TGTGCCAGCAGGCGGGGCCGGGGCACAGATACGCAGTATTTT. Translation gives CASRRGRGTDTQYF.

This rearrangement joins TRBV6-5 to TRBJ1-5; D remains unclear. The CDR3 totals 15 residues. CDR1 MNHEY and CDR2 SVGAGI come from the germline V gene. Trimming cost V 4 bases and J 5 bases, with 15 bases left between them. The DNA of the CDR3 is TGTGCCAGCAGTTCGGGCCTAGGTCGGGATCAGCCCCAGCATTTT. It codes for CASSSGLGRDQPQHF.

The CDR3 DNA reads TGTGCCAGTAGTATTGCCGGAGACTACGAGCAGTACTTC. This encodes CASSIAGDYEQYF. The V gene is TRBV19, the J gene TRBJ2-7, with unresolved D. CDR1 and CDR2 from the germline V gene are LNHDA and SQIVND (reference sequence). With 3 bases removed from V and 3 bases from J, the gap between germline ends came to 9 bases. There are 13 residues in the CDR3.

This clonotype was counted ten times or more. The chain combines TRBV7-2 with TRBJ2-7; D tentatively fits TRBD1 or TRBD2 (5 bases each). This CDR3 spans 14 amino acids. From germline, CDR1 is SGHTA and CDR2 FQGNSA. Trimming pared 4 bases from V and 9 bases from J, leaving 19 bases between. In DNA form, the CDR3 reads TGTGCCAGCAGCTACGAGGGGACCACCCCTCGGCAGTACTTC. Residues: CASSYEGTTPRQYF.

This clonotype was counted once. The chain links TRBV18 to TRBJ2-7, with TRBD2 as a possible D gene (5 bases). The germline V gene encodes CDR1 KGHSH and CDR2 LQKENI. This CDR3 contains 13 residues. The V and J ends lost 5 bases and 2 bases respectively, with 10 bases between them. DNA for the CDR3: TGTGCCAGCTCAGATCGGGATACCTACGAGCAGTACTTC. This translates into CASSDRDTYEQYF.

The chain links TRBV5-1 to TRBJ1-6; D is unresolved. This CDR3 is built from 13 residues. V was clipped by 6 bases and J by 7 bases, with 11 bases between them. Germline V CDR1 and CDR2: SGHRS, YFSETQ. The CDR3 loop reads CASKPRLNSPLHF. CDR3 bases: TGCGCCAGCAAGCCCCGGCTGAATTCACCCCTCCACTTT.

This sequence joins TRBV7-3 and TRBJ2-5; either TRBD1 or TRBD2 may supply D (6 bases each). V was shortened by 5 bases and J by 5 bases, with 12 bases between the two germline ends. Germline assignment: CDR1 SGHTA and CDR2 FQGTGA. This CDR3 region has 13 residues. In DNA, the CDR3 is TGTGCCAGCAGCAGGGGGGTTACTGAGACCCAGTACTTC. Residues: CASSRGVTETQYF. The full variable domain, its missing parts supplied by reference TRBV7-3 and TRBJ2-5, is GAGVSQTPSNKVTEKGKYVELRCDPISGHTALYWYRQSLGQGPEFLIYFQGTGAADDSGLPNDRFFAVRPEGSVSTLKIQRTERGDSAVYLCASSRGVTETQYFGPGTRLLVL.

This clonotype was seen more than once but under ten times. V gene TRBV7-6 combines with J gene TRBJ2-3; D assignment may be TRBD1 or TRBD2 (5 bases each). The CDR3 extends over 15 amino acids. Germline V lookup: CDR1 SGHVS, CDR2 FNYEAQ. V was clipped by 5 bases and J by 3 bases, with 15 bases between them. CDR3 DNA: TGTGCCAGCAGCCCGGGGACCGGGCGTACAGATACGCAGTATTTT. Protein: CASSPGTGRTDTQYF. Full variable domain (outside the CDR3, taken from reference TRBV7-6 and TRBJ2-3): GAGVSQSPRYKVTKRGQDVALRCDPISGHVSLYWYRQALGQGPEFLTYFNYEAQQDKSGLPNDRFSAERPEGSISTLTIQRTEQRDSAMYRCASSPGTGRTDTQYFGPGTRLTVL.

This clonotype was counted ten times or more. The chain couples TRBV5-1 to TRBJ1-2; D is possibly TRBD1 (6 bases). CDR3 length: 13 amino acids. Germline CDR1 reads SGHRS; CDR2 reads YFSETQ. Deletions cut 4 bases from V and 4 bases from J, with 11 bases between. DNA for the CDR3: TGCGCCAGCAGCCAAGGGGGAGGCTATGGCTACACCTTC. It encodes CASSQGGGYGYTF.

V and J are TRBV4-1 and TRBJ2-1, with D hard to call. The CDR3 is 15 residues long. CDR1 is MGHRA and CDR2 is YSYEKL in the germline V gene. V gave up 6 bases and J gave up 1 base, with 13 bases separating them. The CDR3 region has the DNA TGCGCCAGCAGTATTGCCCTAGGTTCCTACAATGAGCAGTTCTTC. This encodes CASSIALGSYNEQFF.

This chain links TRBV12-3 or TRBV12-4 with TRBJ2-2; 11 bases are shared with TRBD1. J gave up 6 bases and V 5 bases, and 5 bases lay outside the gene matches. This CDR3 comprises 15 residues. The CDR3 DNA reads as TGTGCCAGCAGTCTATGGACAGGGGGCGCCGGGGAGCTGTTTTTT. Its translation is CASSLWTGGAGELFF.

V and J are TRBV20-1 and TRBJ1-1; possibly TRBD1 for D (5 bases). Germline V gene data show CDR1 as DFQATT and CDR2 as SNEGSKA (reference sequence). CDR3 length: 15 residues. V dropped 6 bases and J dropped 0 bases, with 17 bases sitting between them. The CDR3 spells CSAAGPTGLNTEAFF. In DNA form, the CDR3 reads TGCAGTGCCGCGGGGCCTACGGGCTTGAACACTGAAGCTTTCTTT.

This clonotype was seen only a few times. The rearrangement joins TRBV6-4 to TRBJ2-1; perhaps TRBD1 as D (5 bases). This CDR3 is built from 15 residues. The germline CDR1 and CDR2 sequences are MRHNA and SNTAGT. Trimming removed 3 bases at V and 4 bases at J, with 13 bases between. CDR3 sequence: CASSEMQGPYNEQFF. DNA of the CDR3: TGTGCCAGCAGTGAAATGCAGGGCCCTTACAATGAGCAGTTCTTC.

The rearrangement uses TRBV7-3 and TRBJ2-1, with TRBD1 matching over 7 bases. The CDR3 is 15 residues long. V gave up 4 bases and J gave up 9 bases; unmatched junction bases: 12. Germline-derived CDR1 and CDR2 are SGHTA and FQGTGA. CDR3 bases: TGTGCCAGCAGCTCTTCCGGACAGGCTTTATCTGAGCAGTTCTTC. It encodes CASSSSGQALSEQFF.

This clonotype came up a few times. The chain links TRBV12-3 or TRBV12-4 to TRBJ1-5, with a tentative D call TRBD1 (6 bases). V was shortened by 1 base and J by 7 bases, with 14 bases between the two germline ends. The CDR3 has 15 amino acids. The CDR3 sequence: CASSLEGGGWQPQHF. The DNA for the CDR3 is TGTGCCAGCAGTTTAGAGGGGGGGGGCTGGCAGCCCCAGCATTTT.

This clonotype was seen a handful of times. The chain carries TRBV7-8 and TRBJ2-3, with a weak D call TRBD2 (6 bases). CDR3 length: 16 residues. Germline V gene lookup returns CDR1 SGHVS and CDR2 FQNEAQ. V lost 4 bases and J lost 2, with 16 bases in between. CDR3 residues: CASSSDPGLPTDTQYF. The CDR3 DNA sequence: TGTGCCAGCAGCTCCGACCCGGGACTGCCCACAGATACGCAGTATTTT. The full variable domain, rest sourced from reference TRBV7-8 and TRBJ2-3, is GAGVSQSPRYKVAKRGQDVALRCDPISGHVSLFWYQQALGQGPEFLTYFQNEAQLDKSGLPSDRFFAERPEGSVSTLKIQRTQQEDSAVYLCASSSDPGLPTDTQYFGPGTRLTVL.

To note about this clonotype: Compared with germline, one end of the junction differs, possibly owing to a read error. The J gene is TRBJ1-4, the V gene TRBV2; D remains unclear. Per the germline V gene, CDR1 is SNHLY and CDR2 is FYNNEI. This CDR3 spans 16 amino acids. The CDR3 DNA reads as TGTGCCAGCAGTGAGGAGGGTAGGACCACTAATGAAAGACTGTTTTTT. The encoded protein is CASSEEGRTTNERLFF.

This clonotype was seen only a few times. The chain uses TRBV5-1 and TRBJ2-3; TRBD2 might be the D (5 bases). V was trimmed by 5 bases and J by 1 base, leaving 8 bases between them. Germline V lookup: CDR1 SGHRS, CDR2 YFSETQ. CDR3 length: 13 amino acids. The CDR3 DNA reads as TGCGCCAGCAGGCGGGTGGGCACAGATACGCAGTATTTT. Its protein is CASRRVGTDTQYF.

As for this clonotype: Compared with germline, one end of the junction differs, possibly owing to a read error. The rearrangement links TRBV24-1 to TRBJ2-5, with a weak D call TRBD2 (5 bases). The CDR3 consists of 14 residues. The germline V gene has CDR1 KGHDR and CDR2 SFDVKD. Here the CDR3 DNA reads TGTGCCACCAGTGATTTGCTCCGGAGGTCCCGACGAAGCTTC. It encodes CATSDLLRRSRRSF.

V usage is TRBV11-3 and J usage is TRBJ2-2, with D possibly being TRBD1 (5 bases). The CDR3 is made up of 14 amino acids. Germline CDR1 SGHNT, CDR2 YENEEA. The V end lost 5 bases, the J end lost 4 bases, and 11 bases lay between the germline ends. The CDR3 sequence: CASSRDSPTGELFF. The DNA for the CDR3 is TGTGCCAGCAGCCGAGACAGCCCCACCGGGGAGCTGTTTTTT.

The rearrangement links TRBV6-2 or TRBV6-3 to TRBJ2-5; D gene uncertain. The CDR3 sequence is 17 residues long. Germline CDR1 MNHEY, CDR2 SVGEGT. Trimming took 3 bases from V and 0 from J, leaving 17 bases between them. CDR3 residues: CASSYRATASYQETQYF. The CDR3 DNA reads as TGTGCCAGCAGTTATCGGGCCACCGCCTCGTACCAAGAGACCCAGTACTTC.

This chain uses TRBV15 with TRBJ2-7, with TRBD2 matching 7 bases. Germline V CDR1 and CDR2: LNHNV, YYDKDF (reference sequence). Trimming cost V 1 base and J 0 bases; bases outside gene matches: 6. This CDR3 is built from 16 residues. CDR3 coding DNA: TGTGCCACCAGCAGAGCTTCGGGGACTAACTCCTACGAGCAGTACTTC. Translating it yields CATSRASGTNSYEQYF.

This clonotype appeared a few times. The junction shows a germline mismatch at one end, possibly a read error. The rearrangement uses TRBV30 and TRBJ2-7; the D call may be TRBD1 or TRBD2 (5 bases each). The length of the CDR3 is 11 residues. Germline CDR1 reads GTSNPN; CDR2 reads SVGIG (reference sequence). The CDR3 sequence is CSWSGDHEQYF. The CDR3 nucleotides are TGTTCCTGGAGTGGGGACCACGAGCAGTACTTC.